The rows below give T cell receptor beta chains drawn from one sample of a study of T-cell reconstitution after alpha-beta-depleted transplantation in children. One entry per CDR3 protein results from TCRdb running MiXCR on the PCR reads. The table includes approximately 980,000 distinct CDR3 sequences, 25% to 30% detected once. The sequences come from PBMCs, mostly from graft donor cells, collected 360 days after TCRalphabeta/CD19-depleted stem cell transplant. The receptors were gathered from a boy under two years old who had a stem cell transplant for SCID, so the T cells may come from the graft donor. Both conserved end residues are part of each CDR3. Each record gives: D gene, clone size, V gene, J gene, CDR3 protein, CDR3 DNA. A D gene is named only where the DNA matches it firmly. Size tells how often a clone was seen (once, few, many) or the class of an expanded clone, and some rows leave it out.

d_gene: .; abundance: .; v_gene: TRBV27; j_gene: TRBJ1-2; CDR3aa: CASSLSAGPNYGYTF; CDR3nt: TGTGCCAGCAGTTTATCCGCAGGCCCCAACTATGGCTACACCTTC
d_gene: .; abundance: .; v_gene: TRBV4-2; j_gene: TRBJ2-3; CDR3aa: CASSQVQGGSTDTQYF; CDR3nt: TGTGCCAGCAGCCAAGTACAGGGAGGAAGCACAGATACGCAGTATTTT
d_gene: .; abundance: .; v_gene: TRBV29-1; j_gene: TRBJ1-2; CDR3aa: CSVEEVQKGYGYTF; CDR3nt: TGCAGCGTTGAAGAAGTTCAAAAGGGCTATGGCTACACCTTC
d_gene: .; abundance: .; v_gene: TRBV4-3; j_gene: TRBJ2-5; CDR3aa: CASSQGALAWETQYF; CDR3nt: TGCGCCAGCAGCCAAGGGGCCCTAGCGTGGGAGACCCAGTACTTC
d_gene: TRBD1; abundance: few; v_gene: TRBV7-6; j_gene: TRBJ1-1; CDR3aa: CASSSQGAFTEAFF; CDR3nt: TGTGCCAGCAGCTCGCAGGGGGCCTTCACTGAAGCTTTCTTT
d_gene: .; abundance: few; v_gene: TRBV20-1; j_gene: TRBJ1-2; CDR3aa: CSARAAAYGYTF; CDR3nt: TGCAGTGCTAGAGCGGCAGCTTATGGCTACACCTTC
d_gene: .; abundance: .; v_gene: TRBV24-1; j_gene: TRBJ2-2; CDR3aa: CATSDLTQGPGELFF; CDR3nt: TGTGCCACCAGTGATTTGACTCAGGGGCCCGGGGAGCTGTTTTTT
d_gene: TRBD2; abundance: few; v_gene: TRBV9; j_gene: TRBJ2-2; CDR3aa: CASSVATGGLSGELFF; CDR3nt: TGTGCCAGCAGCGTAGCTACGGGAGGGTTGAGCGGGGAGCTGTTTTTT
d_gene: TRBD1; abundance: few; v_gene: TRBV5-1; j_gene: TRBJ1-2; CDR3aa: CASSLVRESSAQGAYYGYTF; CDR3nt: TGCGCCAGCAGCTTAGTAAGGGAATCGTCGGCGCAGGGGGCTTACTATGGCTACACCTTC
d_gene: TRBD1; abundance: .; v_gene: TRBV4-3; j_gene: TRBJ2-1; CDR3aa: CASSPYGQGWNEQFF; CDR3nt: TGCGCCAGCAGCCCCTACGGACAGGGTTGGAATGAGCAGTTCTTC
d_gene: TRBD2; abundance: .; v_gene: TRBV7-2; j_gene: TRBJ2-7; CDR3aa: CASSLAWGLAGAGEQYF; CDR3nt: TGTGCCAGCAGCTTAGCCTGGGGACTAGCGGGGGCGGGAGAGCAGTACTTC
d_gene: .; abundance: many; v_gene: TRBV18; j_gene: TRBJ2-5; CDR3aa: CASSPYQETQYF; CDR3nt: TGTGCCAGCTCACCATACCAAGAGACCCAGTACTTC
d_gene: TRBD1; abundance: .; v_gene: TRBV5-1; j_gene: TRBJ2-3; CDR3aa: CASSSRDRGPVVLNTDTQYF; CDR3nt: TGCGCCAGCAGCTCCCGGGACAGGGGGCCGGTCGTCTTAAACACAGATACGCAGTATTTT
d_gene: TRBD2; abundance: few; v_gene: TRBV7-2; j_gene: TRBJ2-1; CDR3aa: CASSYRAGGGLGNEQFF; CDR3nt: TGTGCCAGCAGCTACCGAGCGGGGGGAGGTTTGGGCAATGAGCAGTTCTTC
d_gene: .; abundance: .; v_gene: TRBV27; j_gene: TRBJ1-5; CDR3aa: CASSRTNQPQHF; CDR3nt: TGTGCCAGCAGTCGGACTAATCAGCCCCAGCATTTT
d_gene: TRBD1; abundance: .; v_gene: TRBV30; j_gene: TRBJ2-6; CDR3aa: CAWSLRQGWSPRANVLTF; CDR3nt: TGTGCCTGGAGTCTTCGACAGGGATGGAGCCCCAGGGCCAACGTCCTGACTTTC
d_gene: TRBD1; abundance: few; v_gene: TRBV12-3/TRBV12-4; j_gene: TRBJ1-2; CDR3aa: CASRAGQGFGGYTF; CDR3nt: TGTGCCAGCAGGGCTGGACAGGGGTTCGGTGGCTACACCTTC
d_gene: .; abundance: few; v_gene: TRBV4-1; j_gene: TRBJ2-3; CDR3aa: CASSRDFQSTDTQYF; CDR3nt: TGCGCCAGCAGCCGGGACTTCCAGAGCACAGATACGCAGTATTTT
d_gene: .; abundance: .; v_gene: TRBV12-3/TRBV12-4; j_gene: TRBJ2-7; CDR3aa: CASSNPTGSYEQYF; CDR3nt: TGTGCCAGCAGTAACCCCACAGGGTCCTACGAGCAGTACTTC
d_gene: .; abundance: .; v_gene: TRBV5-1; j_gene: TRBJ1-1; CDR3aa: CASSLARKNTEAFF; CDR3nt: TGCGCCAGCAGCTTGGCCAGAAAGAACACTGAAGCTTTCTTT
d_gene: TRBD1; abundance: .; v_gene: TRBV12-3/TRBV12-4; j_gene: TRBJ1-1; CDR3aa: CASSFGQAISEAFF; CDR3nt: TGTGCCAGCAGTTTTGGACAGGCCATCTCTGAAGCTTTCTTT
d_gene: .; abundance: .; v_gene: TRBV12-3/TRBV12-4; j_gene: TRBJ2-2; CDR3aa: CASSQRTETDTGELFF; CDR3nt: TGTGCCAGCAGTCAGAGAACTGAGACAGACACCGGGGAGCTGTTTTTT
d_gene: .; abundance: many; v_gene: TRBV5-4; j_gene: TRBJ2-3; CDR3aa: CASRKQGTDTQYF; CDR3nt: TGTGCCAGCAGGAAACAGGGAACAGATACGCAGTATTTT
d_gene: .; abundance: few; v_gene: TRBV4-1; j_gene: TRBJ2-2; CDR3aa: CASSQARADTGELFF; CDR3nt: TGCGCCAGCAGCCAAGCCAGGGCGGACACCGGGGAGCTGTTTTTT
d_gene: TRBD2; abundance: few; v_gene: TRBV3-1; j_gene: TRBJ2-7; CDR3aa: CASSQRPTSGGESYEQYF; CDR3nt: TGTGCCAGCAGCCAACGCCCGACTAGCGGGGGGGAGAGCTACGAGCAGTACTTC
d_gene: .; abundance: .; v_gene: TRBV5-1; j_gene: TRBJ2-1; CDR3aa: CASSLAWTDSYNEQFF; CDR3nt: TGCGCCAGCAGCTTGGCCTGGACAGACTCCTACAATGAGCAGTTCTTC
d_gene: TRBD1; abundance: .; v_gene: TRBV20-1; j_gene: TRBJ2-7; CDR3aa: CSATSLDREPYEQYF; CDR3nt: TGCAGTGCTACATCCCTGGACAGGGAACCCTACGAGCAGTACTTC
d_gene: .; abundance: .; v_gene: TRBV28; j_gene: TRBJ2-7; CDR3aa: CASTPPSGDEQYF; CDR3nt: TGTGCCAGCACCCCCCCAAGTGGGGACGAGCAGTACTTC
d_gene: .; abundance: few; v_gene: TRBV7-2; j_gene: TRBJ1-5; CDR3aa: CASSPIGPGDWGDQPQHF; CDR3nt: TGTGCCAGCAGCCCTATAGGGCCCGGGGACTGGGGGGATCAGCCCCAGCATTTT
d_gene: .; abundance: .; v_gene: TRBV20-1; j_gene: TRBJ1-4; CDR3aa: CSAPNGEKLFF; CDR3nt: TGCAGTGCGCCAAATGGGGAAAAACTGTTTTTT
d_gene: .; abundance: few; v_gene: TRBV5-1; j_gene: TRBJ2-7; CDR3aa: CASSLGGAYSYEQYF; CDR3nt: TGCGCCAGCAGCTTGGGAGGGGCCTACTCCTACGAGCAGTACTTC
d_gene: TRBD1; abundance: few; v_gene: TRBV6-5; j_gene: TRBJ2-7; CDR3aa: CASSYDRGHYEQYF; CDR3nt: TGTGCCAGCAGTTACGACAGGGGCCACTACGAGCAGTACTTC
d_gene: .; abundance: .; v_gene: TRBV10-1; j_gene: TRBJ2-7; CDR3aa: CASSESLGEQYF; CDR3nt: TGCGCCAGCAGTGAGTCGCTGGGAGAGCAGTACTTC
d_gene: .; abundance: few; v_gene: TRBV7-2; j_gene: TRBJ2-7; CDR3aa: CASTSTAAFYEQYF; CDR3nt: TGTGCCAGCACCAGCACGGCTGCATTTTACGAGCAGTACTTC
d_gene: TRBD1; abundance: few; v_gene: TRBV10-3; j_gene: TRBJ2-7; CDR3aa: CAISSGQGASYEQYF; CDR3nt: TGTGCCATCAGTTCGGGACAGGGAGCCTCCTACGAGCAGTACTTC
d_gene: .; abundance: .; v_gene: TRBV7-8; j_gene: TRBJ1-6; CDR3aa: CASSPRASLGYSYNSPLHF; CDR3nt: TGTGCCAGCAGCCCGAGAGCTTCCCTAGGGTACTCCTATAATTCACCCCTCCACTTT
d_gene: .; abundance: .; v_gene: TRBV4-3; j_gene: TRBJ1-1; CDR3aa: CASSHPGEDTEAFF; CDR3nt: TGCGCCAGCAGCCATCCAGGGGAGGACACTGAAGCTTTCTTT